The rows below give T cell receptor beta chains drawn from one sample of a study of CD8 T cells in Susac syndrome. TCRdb redid the calling of the immunoSEQ multiplex PCR reads with MiXCR, one entry per CDR3 protein. The sample lists 250,000 to 350,000 distinct CDR3 sequences, 92% seen once, with about 0.063% in the top ten. Material for sequencing was CD4+ T cells from PBMCs. The origin of the receptors is a human donor with multiple sclerosis. Each CDR3 is given with its conserved first and last residue. The D gene is left open where the match is weak. Clone sizes are given selectively: once, few, many, or a class where the clone is expanded.

CDR3nt	CDR3aa	abundance	d_gene	j_gene	v_gene
TGTGCCAGCATAATTCTGGGAGGCACTGAAGCTTTCTTT	CASIILGGTEAFF	-	-	TRBJ1-1	TRBV2
TGCAGCATACAGTCCTTCCGGACGTCACCAAACAATGAGCAGTTCTTC	CSIQSFRTSPNNEQFF	-	-	TRBJ2-1	TRBV29-1
TGTGCCAGCGGGACAGGTTCCTACGAGCAGTACTTC	CASGTGSYEQYF	-	TRBD1	TRBJ2-7	TRBV7-9
TGTGCCAGCAGTTACTCGGCCTCCTCCTACGAGCAGTACTTC	CASSYSASSYEQYF	-	-	TRBJ2-7	TRBV6-5
TGTGCCAGTAGTTCGGCGACTAGCATCCACGAGCAGTACTTC	CASSSATSIHEQYF	-	TRBD2	TRBJ2-7	TRBV19
TGTGCCAGCAGTTACCGGGGTAGCGGGAGAAGTGAGCAGTTCTTC	CASSYRGSGRSEQFF	-	TRBD2	TRBJ2-1	TRBV6-6
TGTGCCAGCCAAGTCCAGGGTAGCAACACTGAAGCTTTCTTT	CASQVQGSNTEAFF	-	-	TRBJ1-1	TRBV6-5
TGTGCCAGCACCGGACAGGGAGGCACCGGGGAGCTGTTTTTT	CASTGQGGTGELFF	-	TRBD1	TRBJ2-2	TRBV6-1
TGTGCCAGCTCCCCCAGAAGCGGACCTCCTGGCCAAGAGACCCAGTACTTC	CASSPRSGPPGQETQYF	-	-	TRBJ2-5	TRBV7-9
TGCAGCGTCAGAATAGAAGGTTCTGGCTACACCTTC	CSVRIEGSGYTF	once	-	TRBJ1-2	TRBV29-1
TGCGCCAGCAGCCAAGGGCTTATAAGCACAGATACGCAGTATTTT	CASSQGLISTDTQYF	-	-	TRBJ2-3	TRBV4-3
TGTGCCATCAGTGCGAGTGACAGGGCCACTGAAGCTTTCTTT	CAISASDRATEAFF	-	TRBD1	TRBJ1-1	TRBV10-3
TGTGCCACCAGTGATCCCGGGACTAGCGGGGGGGTAGGGGAGACCCAGTACTTC	CATSDPGTSGGVGETQYF	-	TRBD2	TRBJ2-5	TRBV24-1
TGTGCCACCAGCAAGGGACAGAGCACAGATACGCAGTATTTT	CATSKGQSTDTQYF	-	TRBD1	TRBJ2-3	TRBV15
TGTGCCAGCAGCCCCTACAGGGCTGGAAACACCATATATTTT	CASSPYRAGNTIYF	-	-	TRBJ1-3	TRBV14
TGTGCCAGCGGGTACAGGGGTTGGACCGGGGAGCTGTTTTTT	CASGYRGWTGELFF	once	TRBD1	TRBJ2-2	TRBV5-6
TGCAGTGCTCAGGTTAGCGGGAGTGATACGCAGTATTTT	CSAQVSGSDTQYF	-	TRBD2	TRBJ2-3	TRBV20-1
TGTGCCAGTAGTACGACTAGTGCGGGAGATACGCAGTATTTT	CASSTTSAGDTQYF	once	-	TRBJ2-3	TRBV19
TGTGCCAGCAGCCCCACTAGCGAGGTGGGCGAGCAGTACTTC	CASSPTSEVGEQYF	-	TRBD2	TRBJ2-7	TRBV7-9
TGTGCCAGCAGCCAAGATTCGGGCGGGACATTCTACGAGCAGTACTTC	CASSQDSGGTFYEQYF	-	-	TRBJ2-7	TRBV14
TGTGCCAGCAGCCAAAAGTCCGGGACAAAGAACTATGGCTACACCTTC	CASSQKSGTKNYGYTF	-	-	TRBJ1-2	TRBV4-2
TGTGCCAGCAGCGCCCAACTAGCGGCCCGCACAGATACGCAGTATTTT	CASSAQLAARTDTQYF	-	TRBD2	TRBJ2-3	TRBV7-2
TGTGCCAGCAGCTTAGTACAAACTGAAGCTTTCTTT	CASSLVQTEAFF	-	-	TRBJ1-1	TRBV7-9
TGTGCCAGCAGCAATCTCCTTGTGGCCAACGTCCTGACTTTC	CASSNLLVANVLTF	-	-	TRBJ2-6	TRBV11-2
TGTGCCAGCAGCCATTTCCGGACAGGGCTTCTTGGAAACACCATATATTTT	CASSHFRTGLLGNTIYF	-	TRBD1	TRBJ1-3	TRBV3-1
TGTGCCAGCAGGGGGACATCTGGGGCCAACGTCCTGACTTTC	CASRGTSGANVLTF	-	-	TRBJ2-6	TRBV12-3/TRBV12-4
TGCGCCAGCAGCTATCAGGGTTCCTACGAGCAGTACTTC	CASSYQGSYEQYF	-	-	TRBJ2-7	TRBV5-1
TGTGCCAGCAGTTTAATAGGGGTTTCTGGGGCCAACGTCCTGACTTTC	CASSLIGVSGANVLTF	-	-	TRBJ2-6	TRBV27
TGTGCCTGGAGTGTAGGAACAGAAGGAACTGAAGCTTTCTTT	CAWSVGTEGTEAFF	-	-	TRBJ1-1	TRBV30
TGTGCCAGCAGTTCCACTAGCGGGGGGATAGGTGAGCAGTTCTTC	CASSSTSGGIGEQFF	once	TRBD2	TRBJ2-1	TRBV6-5
TGCGCCAGCAGCTTGTGGGAGACGCGAGGGACGGGCTACACCTTC	CASSLWETRGTGYTF	-	-	TRBJ1-2	TRBV5-1
TGTGCCTGGAGTTGGGGGCAGGGGATCTACGAGCAGTACTTC	CAWSWGQGIYEQYF	-	-	TRBJ2-7	TRBV30
TGTGCCACCAGTCGGGACACAGATACGCAGTATTTT	CATSRDTDTQYF	few	-	TRBJ2-3	TRBV24-1
TGTGCCAGCTCACCTACAGGGGACTCTGGAAACACCATATATTTT	CASSPTGDSGNTIYF	-	TRBD1	TRBJ1-3	TRBV18
TGTGCCAGCAGCCCACAAGGGGGAAGGGACTACGAGCAGTACTTC	CASSPQGGRDYEQYF	-	-	TRBJ2-7	TRBV11-2
TGCAGTGCTAGAGTGGGCGGGAGGGCACTCACAGATACGCAGTATTTT	CSARVGGRALTDTQYF	once	TRBD2	TRBJ2-3	TRBV20-1
TGTGCCAGCTCACCCGACAGAAGGGTCGTTCAAGAGACCCAGTACTTC	CASSPDRRVVQETQYF	-	-	TRBJ2-5	TRBV18
TGTGCCAGCAGTTACGAAACCGCGACCTTGAACACTGAAGCTTTCTTT	CASSYETATLNTEAFF	few	-	TRBJ1-1	TRBV6-5
TGCGCCAGCAGAGAGACAGGGAAGGGCGCAGATACGCAGTATTTT	CASRETGKGADTQYF	-	TRBD1	TRBJ2-3	TRBV23-1
TGTGCCAGCAGTCCCAGGGGGGGTGAAAAACTGTTTTTT	CASSPRGGEKLFF	-	TRBD1	TRBJ1-4	TRBV4-2
TGCAGAGCCGGGACAGGATCATATGGCTACACCTTC	CRAGTGSYGYTF	-	TRBD1	TRBJ1-2	TRBV20-1
TGCAGCGCACGAACTCAGTACCAAGAGACCCAGTACTTC	CSARTQYQETQYF	-	-	TRBJ2-5	TRBV29-1
TGCGCCAGCAGCTTGGGCAGGACAGGGGTCCCTGACGAGCAGTACTTC	CASSLGRTGVPDEQYF	-	TRBD1	TRBJ2-7	TRBV5-1
TGCGCCAGCGAACAGGGTGGCCCACCAGATACGCAGTATTTT	CASEQGGPPDTQYF	-	-	TRBJ2-3	TRBV5-1
TGTGCCCCCTGGGGGCGGAGCCCTAGCACAGATACGCAGTATTTT	CAPWGRSPSTDTQYF	-	-	TRBJ2-3	TRBV11-2
TGTGCCAGCAGCTTTCCGATCAGGGGGGACAGGGGGCTAGTCGAGCAGTACTTC	CASSFPIRGDRGLVEQYF	-	TRBD1	TRBJ2-7	TRBV6-1
TGTGCCACGGCTAGCGGGGCGTACAATGAGCAGTTCTTC	CATASGAYNEQFF	-	TRBD2	TRBJ2-1	TRBV6-2/TRBV6-3
TGCAGTGCAAACCTACTAGCGGGGGGTTTAAGCTCCTACAATGAGCAGTTCTTC	CSANLLAGGLSSYNEQFF	-	TRBD2	TRBJ2-1	TRBV20-1
TGTGCCAGCCGGCGAGGTAGCGGGGATTCCTACGAGCAGTACTTC	CASRRGSGDSYEQYF	-	TRBD2	TRBJ2-7	TRBV6-5
TGTGCCAGCAGCTTTGGTGGGCCGAGGGATGAGCAGTTCTTC	CASSFGGPRDEQFF	once	-	TRBJ2-1	TRBV7-9
TGCAGTGCTAGCCGTCACGGATTCCTCGAGCAGTACTTC	CSASRHGFLEQYF	few	-	TRBJ2-7	TRBV20-1
TGCAGCGCAGGGGACGCATCTAACTATGGCTACACCTTC	CSAGDASNYGYTF	-	-	TRBJ1-2	TRBV29-1
TGTGCCAGCAGCCCCGTAGCGGGGTGGGCCTACAATGAGCAGTTCTTC	CASSPVAGWAYNEQFF	-	TRBD2	TRBJ2-1	TRBV11-3